The 9 T cell receptor beta chains reported below all come from one sample, sequenced in a study of OX40 agonist ivuxolimab in advanced cancers. TCRdb's table, derived via immunoSEQ multiplex PCR, lists solely in-frame clones and lacks some. The sample yields roughly 80,000 clones, 85% seen once. Sequencing used CD4+ or CD8+ T cells sorted from blood, obtained in a trial of the OX40 agonist ivuxolimab. Receptors were obtained from an adult with an advanced solid tumor such as melanoma, head and neck, liver or kidney cancer.

The chain employs TRBV5-1 and TRBJ2-7, with D hard to call. Germline CDR1 reads SGHRS; CDR2 reads YFSETQ. The CDR3 sequence is 15 residues long. The V gene lost 0 bases and the J gene lost 7 bases, with 17 bases spanning the gap. The chain's CDR3 is CASSLVGYGRWEQYF. The CDR3 nucleotides read TGCGCCAGCAGCTTGGTCGGTTACGGTAGGTGGGAGCAGTACTTC.

This clone has just one count. This chain uses TRBV4-2 with TRBJ2-1; 8 positions match TRBD1. This CDR3 has 11 residues. The V segment lost 4 bases and the J segment 12 bases; nucleotides outside the gene matches: 2. The V gene's germline CDR1 is LGHNA and CDR2 YNFKEQ. DNA for the CDR3: TGTGCCAGCAGCCGCGGACAGGGGCAGTTCTTC. Its protein is CASSRGQGQFF.

CDR3 amino acids: CASSIGQGTGGYTF. For the CDR3, the DNA is TGTGCCAGTAGTATCGGCCAGGGAACAGGCGGCTACACCTTC. The V call is TRBV19, the J call TRBJ1-2, with D possibly TRBD1 on 5 matching bases. CDR1 LNHDA and CDR2 SQIVND come from the germline V gene (reference sequence). The CDR3 sequence is 14 residues long. The V gene lost 3 bases and the J gene lost 8 bases, with 16 bases spanning the gap.

V gene TRBV19 combines with J gene TRBJ2-3; TRBD2 agrees at 10 bases. The ends lost 10 bases at V and 1 base at J; junction bases unmatched: 8. Germline CDR1 reads LNHDA; CDR2 reads SQIVND (reference sequence). This CDR3 spans 15 amino acids. The CDR3 DNA follows: TGTGCCACCAGTCCCGGGACTAGCGGCACAGATACGCAGTATTTT. Encoded protein: CATSPGTSGTDTQYF.

Points on this clone: Within the sample, other DNA sequences also encode this same CDR3. This rearrangement joins TRBV18 to TRBJ1-3; TRBD1 matches at 7 bases. Per the germline V gene, CDR1 is KGHSH and CDR2 is LQKENI. This CDR3 spans 14 amino acids. The junction had 3 bases not matched to a gene; V was cut back by 3 bases and J by 4 bases. CDR3 loop: CASSPGQEGNTIYF. The CDR3, as DNA: TGTGCCAGCTCACCTGGACAGGAGGGAAACACCATATATTTT. Full variable domain (rest looked up from reference TRBV18 and TRBJ1-3): NAGVMQNPRHLVRRRGQEARLRCSPMKGHSHVYWYRQLPEEGLKFMVYLQKENIIDESGMPKERFSAEFPKEGPSILRIQQVVRGDSAAYFCASSPGQEGNTIYFGEGSWLTVV.

This chain uses TRBV7-2 with TRBJ2-5; 10 positions match TRBD1. Germline V CDR1 and CDR2: SGHTA, FQGNSA. This CDR3 region has 14 residues. The ends lost 1 base at V and 5 bases at J; junction bases unmatched: 1. The CDR3 nucleotides are TGTGCCAGCAGCTTAGGACAGGGGGCCGAGACCCAGTACTTC. It codes for CASSLGQGAETQYF.

This chain uses TRBV2 with TRBJ2-1, with 10 nucleotides matching TRBD1. This CDR3 comprises 14 residues. With V trimmed by 5 bases and J by 8 bases, 6 bases remained unmatched. Germline V lookup: CDR1 SNHLY, CDR2 FYNNEI. The CDR3 loop is CASSPGDRGYEQFF. The CDR3 DNA reads TGTGCCAGCAGTCCTGGGGACAGGGGCTATGAGCAGTTCTTC.

This clone was found once. The J gene is TRBJ2-7, the V gene TRBV5-5; 9 positions match TRBD1. With V trimmed by 5 bases and J by 1 base, 4 bases remained unmatched. The CDR3 is 14 residues long. Germline values: CDR1 SGHKS, CDR2 YYEKEE (reference sequence). The CDR3 DNA reads as TGTGCCAGCAGTTGGACAGGGGAATCCTACGAGCAGTACTTC. Translated, it gives CASSWTGESYEQYF.

Concerning this clone itself: Other DNA sequences in this sample translate to the same CDR3. The chain combines TRBV5-1 with TRBJ2-7, with TRBD2 as a possible D gene (7 bases). The CDR3 loop spans 14 amino acids. The V end lost 0 bases, the J end lost 6 bases, and 13 bases lay between the germline ends. Germline lookup yields CDR1 SGHRS and CDR2 YFSETQ. The CDR3 bases are TGCGCCAGCAGCTTGGGTCGGGGGGCGGGCGAGCAGTACTTC. Protein sequence: CASSLGRGAGEQYF.